This entry describes one T cell receptor beta chain. Its antigen is undetermined. Prepared TCR beta cDNA libraries contained unique molecular identifiers. Between roughly 1 and 11 million T cells gave rise to about 450,000 cDNA molecules. TCRdb ran MiXCR on the PCR reads and lists one entry per CDR3 protein. The sample records about 820,000 distinct CDR3 sequences, approximately 53% being singletons. The data belong to a study of post-analysis software for immune sequencing data. Study at large: Multiple sclerosis in the patients followed relapsing-remitting, secondary progressive and progressive-relapsing courses. General observations from the study: TRBV5-6, TRBV5-1 and TRBV20-1 belonged to a set of a handful of TRBV segments that were more frequent in patients than controls. The F measure placed samples prepared in the same batch into strongly shared clusters. Among multiple sclerosis patients, normalized Chao1 diversity was significantly below that of controls.

The length of the CDR3 is 16 residues. V lost 1 base to trimming and J lost 1 base; unmatched junction nucleotides: 5. From germline, CDR1 is SGHRS and CDR2 YFSETQ. The gene calls are TRBV5-1 and TRBJ2-5, with 9 bases lining up with TRBD2. Source material: blood. The sequence was obtained from a girl aged 10-17 years with multiple sclerosis. CDR3 residues: CASSLTGLALQETQYF. CDR3 coding DNA: TGCGCCAGCAGCTTGACAGGACTAGCGCTCCAAGAGACCCAGTACTTC.